Listed below are T cell receptor beta chains from one sample, sequenced in a study of cytomegalovirus exposure and HLA in healthy donors. Clones were sequenced by immunoSEQ multiplex PCR, and TCRdb holds only the in-frame ones, with some missing. The sample records 150,000 to 200,000 clones, 75% to 85% being singletons. Specimen: PBMCs. These receptors were obtained from a woman in her 30s in good health and CMV-seropositive. Both conserved end residues are part of each CDR3. The D gene is left open where the match is weak. Size is omitted from some rows. Given values are once, few, many or a class for expanded clones.

d_gene: NA; v_gene: TRBV7-2; abundance: NA; j_gene: TRBJ1-2; CDR3aa: CASSLAPGTVTYGYTF; CDR3nt: TGTGCCAGCAGCTTAGCTCCGGGAACGGTCACGTATGGCTACACCTTC
d_gene: TRBD2; v_gene: TRBV6-5; abundance: NA; j_gene: TRBJ2-7; CDR3aa: CASSYSRLAGEQYF; CDR3nt: TGTGCCAGCAGTTACTCTAGACTAGCGGGCGAGCAGTACTTC
d_gene: TRBD2; v_gene: TRBV5-4; abundance: NA; j_gene: TRBJ2-3; CDR3aa: CASSLTGTSGTDTQYF; CDR3nt: TGTGCCAGCAGCTTAACGGGGACTAGCGGCACAGATACGCAGTATTTT
d_gene: NA; v_gene: TRBV4-2; abundance: few; j_gene: TRBJ1-1; CDR3aa: CASSQVTANTEAFF; CDR3nt: TGTGCCAGCAGCCAAGTTACAGCTAACACTGAAGCTTTCTTT
d_gene: TRBD2; v_gene: TRBV4-1; abundance: NA; j_gene: TRBJ2-1; CDR3aa: CASRGTSGPEQFF; CDR3nt: TGCGCCAGCAGGGGGACTAGCGGACCTGAGCAGTTCTTC
d_gene: NA; v_gene: TRBV5-1; abundance: NA; j_gene: TRBJ1-5; CDR3aa: CASSLGHNQPQHF; CDR3nt: TGCGCCAGCAGCTTGGGGCACAATCAGCCCCAGCATTTT
d_gene: TRBD2; v_gene: TRBV11-2; abundance: NA; j_gene: TRBJ2-1; CDR3aa: CASSLVATSGSYNEQFF; CDR3nt: TGTGCCAGCAGCTTAGTGGCCACTAGCGGCTCCTACAATGAGCAGTTCTTC
d_gene: NA; v_gene: TRBV19; abundance: NA; j_gene: TRBJ2-7; CDR3aa: CASSAGGRGSSYEQYF; CDR3nt: TGTGCCAGTAGTGCAGGGGGGCGGGGTAGCTCCTACGAGCAGTACTTC
d_gene: TRBD1; v_gene: TRBV11-3; abundance: NA; j_gene: TRBJ2-7; CDR3aa: CASSVDRDEQYF; CDR3nt: TGTGCCAGCAGCGTGGACAGGGACGAGCAGTACTTC
d_gene: NA; v_gene: TRBV7-9; abundance: NA; j_gene: TRBJ2-7; CDR3aa: CASNFARQGEQYF; CDR3nt: TGTGCCAGCAACTTTGCTCGGCAGGGTGAGCAGTACTTC
d_gene: NA; v_gene: TRBV25-1; abundance: few; j_gene: TRBJ2-5; CDR3aa: CASSEGARKTQYF; CDR3nt: TGTGCCAGCAGTGAAGGGGCCAGAAAGACCCAGTACTTC
d_gene: NA; v_gene: TRBV30; abundance: NA; j_gene: TRBJ2-7; CDR3aa: CAWSVKWVAQSKPYEQYF; CDR3nt: TGTGCCTGGAGTGTAAAGTGGGTCGCACAGTCGAAACCCTACGAGCAGTACTTC
d_gene: TRBD1; v_gene: TRBV27; abundance: once; j_gene: TRBJ1-2; CDR3aa: CASSLSPGTGVFGYTF; CDR3nt: TGTGCCAGCAGTTTATCCCCTGGGACAGGGGTATTCGGCTACACCTTC
d_gene: NA; v_gene: TRBV5-1; abundance: NA; j_gene: TRBJ2-2; CDR3aa: CASSLGGGTGELFF; CDR3nt: TGCGCCAGCAGCTTGGGAGGGGGCACCGGGGAGCTGTTTTTT
d_gene: NA; v_gene: TRBV27; abundance: NA; j_gene: TRBJ2-7; CDR3aa: CASSLYGGETGDYEQYF; CDR3nt: TGTGCCAGCAGTTTATATGGTGGCGAGACAGGAGACTACGAGCAGTACTTC
d_gene: TRBD1; v_gene: TRBV6-6; abundance: NA; j_gene: TRBJ2-7; CDR3aa: CASSTYDRVYEQYF; CDR3nt: TGTGCCAGCAGTACCTACGACAGGGTCTACGAGCAGTACTTC
d_gene: NA; v_gene: TRBV14; abundance: NA; j_gene: TRBJ1-2; CDR3aa: CASSPGQGVYGYTF; CDR3nt: TGTGCCAGCAGTCCAGGACAAGGGGTCTATGGCTACACCTTC
d_gene: NA; v_gene: TRBV28; abundance: NA; j_gene: TRBJ2-7; CDR3aa: CASSLKGGYEQYF; CDR3nt: TGTGCCAGCAGCCTCAAGGGGGGGTACGAGCAGTACTTC
d_gene: NA; v_gene: TRBV4-1; abundance: NA; j_gene: TRBJ2-1; CDR3aa: CASSHPGTHNEQFF; CDR3nt: TGCGCCAGCAGCCATCCCGGGACACACAATGAGCAGTTCTTC
d_gene: TRBD2; v_gene: TRBV19; abundance: NA; j_gene: TRBJ2-5; CDR3aa: CASRLAGQETQYF; CDR3nt: TGTGCCAGTAGGCTAGCGGGCCAAGAGACCCAGTACTTC
d_gene: TRBD2; v_gene: TRBV15; abundance: NA; j_gene: TRBJ2-5; CDR3aa: CATSRDRNGRETQYF; CDR3nt: TGTGCCACCAGCAGAGATCGCAACGGGAGGGAGACCCAGTACTTC
d_gene: TRBD1; v_gene: TRBV2; abundance: medium-sized; j_gene: TRBJ2-1; CDR3aa: CASSELGGQGYNEQFF; CDR3nt: TGTGCCAGCAGTGAATTAGGGGGACAGGGTTACAATGAGCAGTTCTTC
d_gene: NA; v_gene: TRBV27; abundance: NA; j_gene: TRBJ2-1; CDR3aa: CASSLFRGNEQFF; CDR3nt: TGTGCCAGCAGTTTATTTCGGGGGAATGAGCAGTTCTTC
d_gene: TRBD1; v_gene: TRBV5-6; abundance: few; j_gene: TRBJ1-5; CDR3aa: CASSFGTGGRQPQHF; CDR3nt: TGTGCCAGCAGCTTCGGGACAGGGGGACGGCAGCCCCAGCATTTT
d_gene: NA; v_gene: TRBV5-1; abundance: few; j_gene: TRBJ2-2; CDR3aa: CASSLAGDHTGELFF; CDR3nt: TGCGCCAGCAGTTTGGCAGGGGACCACACCGGGGAGCTGTTTTTT
d_gene: NA; v_gene: TRBV28; abundance: NA; j_gene: TRBJ2-3; CDR3aa: CASQHGQTSTDTQYF; CDR3nt: TGTGCCAGCCAACACGGCCAGACTAGCACAGATACGCAGTATTTT
d_gene: TRBD2; v_gene: TRBV7-9; abundance: NA; j_gene: TRBJ2-2; CDR3aa: CASSLARTSGRGNTGELFF; CDR3nt: TGTGCCAGCAGCTTAGCCCGGACTAGCGGGAGGGGAAACACCGGGGAGCTGTTTTTT
d_gene: TRBD1; v_gene: TRBV7-8; abundance: few; j_gene: TRBJ1-5; CDR3aa: CASSSPGSGGLNQPQHF; CDR3nt: TGTGCCAGCAGCTCCCCGGGTTCAGGGGGCCTCAATCAGCCCCAGCATTTT
d_gene: TRBD1; v_gene: TRBV29-1; abundance: once; j_gene: TRBJ1-5; CDR3aa: CSVQTGSNQPQHF; CDR3nt: TGCAGCGTGCAGACAGGGAGCAATCAGCCCCAGCATTTT
d_gene: NA; v_gene: TRBV19; abundance: NA; j_gene: TRBJ2-7; CDR3aa: CASSNRLSSYEQYF; CDR3nt: TGTGCCAGTAGTAACAGGCTAAGCTCCTACGAGCAGTACTTC
d_gene: NA; v_gene: TRBV14; abundance: NA; j_gene: TRBJ1-1; CDR3aa: CASSQLTGMNTEAFF; CDR3nt: TGTGCCAGCAGCCAATTAACAGGGATGAACACTGAAGCTTTCTTT
d_gene: TRBD2; v_gene: TRBV19; abundance: NA; j_gene: TRBJ2-3; CDR3aa: CASGIAGGDTQYF; CDR3nt: TGTGCCAGTGGTATAGCGGGAGGAGATACGCAGTATTTT
d_gene: NA; v_gene: TRBV6-4; abundance: NA; j_gene: TRBJ1-5; CDR3aa: CASSMTGYGPQHF; CDR3nt: TGTGCCAGCAGTATGACGGGTTACGGGCCCCAGCATTTT
d_gene: TRBD1; v_gene: TRBV9; abundance: once; j_gene: TRBJ2-7; CDR3aa: CASSVGGTGLYEQYF; CDR3nt: TGTGCCAGCAGCGTAGGAGGGACAGGTCTCTACGAGCAGTACTTC
d_gene: NA; v_gene: TRBV5-1; abundance: NA; j_gene: TRBJ2-5; CDR3aa: CASSSNLAVQETQYF; CDR3nt: TGCGCCAGCAGCTCAAACTTAGCGGTCCAAGAGACCCAGTACTTC
d_gene: NA; v_gene: TRBV7-2; abundance: once; j_gene: TRBJ2-7; CDR3aa: CASSKGDSTYEQYF; CDR3nt: TGTGCCAGCAGCAAAGGGGACTCCACCTACGAGCAGTACTTC
d_gene: NA; v_gene: TRBV28; abundance: NA; j_gene: TRBJ1-2; CDR3aa: CASSSAGANYGYTF; CDR3nt: TGTGCCAGCAGCTCCGCAGGTGCTAACTATGGCTACACCTTC
d_gene: TRBD2; v_gene: TRBV5-1; abundance: NA; j_gene: TRBJ2-2; CDR3aa: CASSRVSGSGTGELFF; CDR3nt: TGCGCCAGCAGCCGGGTAAGCGGGAGCGGCACCGGGGAGCTGTTTTTT
d_gene: NA; v_gene: TRBV7-6; abundance: NA; j_gene: TRBJ2-3; CDR3aa: CASSLAQPHSTDTQYF; CDR3nt: TGTGCCAGCAGCTTAGCACAGCCCCATAGCACAGATACGCAGTATTTT
d_gene: TRBD2; v_gene: TRBV9; abundance: NA; j_gene: TRBJ2-7; CDR3aa: CASSVAPEAGEGYEQYF; CDR3nt: TGTGCCAGCAGCGTAGCCCCCGAAGCGGGAGAAGGCTACGAGCAGTACTTC
d_gene: NA; v_gene: TRBV29-1; abundance: NA; j_gene: TRBJ2-5; CDR3aa: CSAHGETQYF; CDR3nt: TGCAGCGCCCACGGGGAGACCCAGTACTTC